The 7 T cell receptor beta chains below all came from one sample that was sequenced in a study of siplizumab effects on memory and regulatory T cells. Sequencing was performed with immunoSEQ multiplex PCR; in TCRdb, only in-frame clones are kept and a portion is missing. The table has fewer than 110,000 clones, about 90% seen once; the top ten hold about 11%. Sequencing was done on a sample of non-Treg CD4+ T cells sorted from blood. Receptors originate from a human donor in good health.

The CDR3 sequence is CASSLAIGAKFF. The DNA for the CDR3 is TGTGCCAGCAGCTTAGCTATCGGGGCCAAGTTCTTC. The chain couples TRBV7-2 to TRBJ2-1; D may correspond to TRBD1 or TRBD2 (5 bases each). Germline V CDR1 and CDR2: SGHTA, FQGNSA. V dropped 0 bases and J dropped 14 bases, with 11 bases sitting between them. CDR3 length: 12 amino acids.

V is TRBV7-9 and J is TRBJ1-1; D remains unclear. The length of the CDR3 is 14 residues. The V end lost 5 bases, the J end lost 1 base, and 11 bases lay between the germline ends. Germline-derived CDR1 and CDR2 are SEHNR and FQNEAQ (reference sequence). CDR3 residues: CASSLTAQNTEAFF. Written as DNA, the CDR3 is TGTGCCAGCAGCCTTACAGCCCAGAACACTGAAGCTTTCTTT.

The V call is TRBV9, the J call TRBJ2-1; no definite D call. The length of the CDR3 is 15 residues. V was trimmed by 5 bases and J by 8 bases, leaving 20 bases between them. Germline V gene data show CDR1 as SGDLS and CDR2 as YYNGEE. The CDR3 nucleotides are TGTGCCAGCAGAACTAATAAAGGAGAACGCCATGAGCAGTTCTTC. Amino acids: CASRTNKGERHEQFF.

The V call is TRBV5-4, the J call TRBJ1-3; TRBD1 might be the D (6 bases). Trimming removed 4 bases from V and 0 bases from J, with 8 bases in between. This CDR3 region has 14 residues. CDR1 and CDR2 from the germline V gene are SGHNT and YYREEE (reference sequence). The CDR3 spells CASSPGVSGNTIYF. The CDR3 DNA sequence: TGTGCCAGCAGCCCAGGGGTCTCTGGAAACACCATATATTTT.

V is TRBV15 and J is TRBJ2-2, with D perhaps matching TRBD2 (6 bases). This CDR3 is built from 17 residues. V gave up 2 bases and J gave up 6 bases, with 19 bases separating them. Germline values: CDR1 LNHNV, CDR2 YYDKDF (reference sequence). CDR3 nucleotide sequence: TGTGCCACCAGCAGACCCCCAATCGGGAGAATGGCCGGGGAGCTGTTTTTT. Its protein product is CATSRPPIGRMAGELFF.

V and J are TRBV6-1 and TRBJ1-1; 7 bases map to TRBD1. The CDR3 consists of 12 residues. V shed 4 bases and J 9 bases; nucleotides not matched to a gene: 5. Germline values: CDR1 MNHNS, CDR2 SASEGT. Here the CDR3 DNA reads TGTGCCAGCAGTGGAACAGGGGTTAAAGCTTTCTTT. This gives the protein CASSGTGVKAFF.

V is TRBV4-2 and J is TRBJ2-3; D is unresolved. The germline V and J ends were trimmed by 1 base and 0 bases, with 14 bases remaining between them. The CDR3 is 17 residues long. Germline V gives CDR1 LGHNA, CDR2 YNFKEQ. The CDR3 sequence is CASSQVRTGSSTDTQYF. The CDR3 DNA sequence: TGTGCCAGCAGCCAAGTTAGGACCGGATCTAGCACAGATACGCAGTATTTT.